Below, 29 T cell receptor beta chains from the same sample are listed, as sequenced in a study of control samples from healthy donors and cancer patients. Here immunoSEQ multiplex PCR was the method, and the copy in TCRdb shows in-frame clones only, minus some. The data contain around 200,000 clones, roughly nine tenths of them singletons. The material sequenced was blood. These receptors were obtained from a woman aged 30 to 39 in good health.

The chain has TRBV7-3 and TRBJ1-6; D possibly corresponds to TRBD1 (5 bases). The CDR3 is 15 residues long. The V and J ends lost 1 base and 2 bases respectively, with 6 bases between them. Germline CDR1 and CDR2: SGHTA and FQGTGA. As DNA, the CDR3 is TGTGCCAGCAGCTTAAGGGGGACCTATAATTCACCCCTCCACTTT. Translating it yields CASSLRGTYNSPLHF.

This clone has only one observation. The rearrangement uses TRBV28 and TRBJ2-3; D gene unclear. The germline gives CDR1 MDHEN, CDR2 SYDVKM. V was clipped by 1 base and J by 4 bases, with 9 bases between them. The CDR3 consists of 14 residues. The CDR3 DNA sequence: TGTGCCAGCAGTTTATCCAGGACGGCAGATACGCAGTATTTT. This gives the protein CASSLSRTADTQYF.

The chain is built from TRBV11-2 and TRBJ1-1; D gene ambiguous. The CDR3 runs 14 residues. Looked up from germline, CDR1 is SGHAT and CDR2 is FQNNGV. Trimming removed 1 base from V and 1 base from J, with 7 bases in between. CDR3 in amino acids: CASSLVSGNTEAFF. For the CDR3, the DNA is TGTGCCAGCAGCTTAGTGTCAGGGAACACTGAAGCTTTCTTT. Full variable domain (missing parts from reference TRBV11-2 and TRBJ1-1): EAGVAQSPRYKIIEKRQSVAFWCNPISGHATLYWYQQILGQGPKLLIQFQNNGVVDDSQLPKDRFSAERLKGVDSTLKIQPAKLEDSAVYLCASSLVSGNTEAFFGQGTRLTVV.

The rearrangement links TRBV28 to TRBJ1-1; D gene uncertain. V dropped 1 base and J dropped 0 bases, with 12 bases sitting between them. Germline V lookup: CDR1 MDHEN, CDR2 SYDVKM. This CDR3 has 16 residues. Here the CDR3 DNA reads TGTGCCAGCAGTTTATCGGCAGGAGCTATGAACACTGAAGCTTTCTTT. Translating it yields CASSLSAGAMNTEAFF. Supplemented by reference TRBV28 and TRBJ1-1, the full variable domain reads DVKVTQSSRYLVKRTGEKVFLECVQDMDHENMFWYRQDPGLGLRLIYFSYDVKMKEKGDIPEGYSVSREKKERFSLILESASTNQTSMYLCASSLSAGAMNTEAFFGQGTRLTVV.

The chain combines TRBV28 with TRBJ1-1; no reliable D call. Germline V gives CDR1 MDHEN, CDR2 SYDVKM. The CDR3 totals 12 residues. The V and J ends lost 7 bases and 1 base respectively, with 7 bases between them. CDR3 sequence (DNA): TGTGCCAGCACCTCCAGGAACACTGAAGCTTTCTTT. Its protein product is CASTSRNTEAFF.

The sample holds one count of this clone. The rearrangement joins TRBV6-6 to TRBJ1-5; D is possibly TRBD1 (6 bases). The V end lost 2 bases, the J end lost 5 bases, and 7 bases lay between the germline ends. Germline V gene data show CDR1 as MNHNY and CDR2 as SVGAGI (reference sequence). This CDR3 has 13 amino acids. CDR3 loop: CASSYEGDQPQHF. The CDR3, as DNA: TGTGCCAGCAGTTACGAGGGGGATCAGCCCCAGCATTTT.

The sample holds one count of this clone. The V call is TRBV24-1, the J call TRBJ1-5, with D unclear. Deletions cut 1 base from V and 5 bases from J, with 8 bases between. Germline V gene lookup returns CDR1 KGHDR and CDR2 SFDVKD. The CDR3 length is 14 residues. The CDR3 DNA sequence: TGTGCCACCAGTGATTTCCACCTCGATCAGCCCCAGCATTTT. Amino acids: CATSDFHLDQPQHF.

This clone occurred once. The genes are TRBV7-2 and TRBJ2-1; possibly TRBD2 for D (6 bases). This CDR3 region has 15 residues. V lost 1 base and J 4 bases, leaving 11 bases between the germline ends. In germline, CDR1 is SGHTA, CDR2 FQGNSA. The CDR3 sequence is CASSLDGSSYNEQFF. CDR3 DNA: TGTGCCAGCAGCTTAGACGGGAGTTCGTACAATGAGCAGTTCTTC.

The rearrangement joins TRBV6-5 to TRBJ2-7; D is perhaps TRBD1 (6 bases). The CDR3 sequence is 12 residues long. V was trimmed by 4 bases and J by 6 bases, leaving 10 bases between them. Germline CDR1 MNHEY, CDR2 SVGAGI. As DNA, the CDR3 is TGTGCCAGCAGTTCACAGGGTTTCGAGCAGTACTTC. This sequence encodes CASSSQGFEQYF.

The CDR3 loop is CASSQDGYGYTF. CDR3 bases: TGCGCCAGCAGCCAAGACGGATATGGCTACACCTTC. The J gene is TRBJ1-2, the V gene TRBV4-1; no definite D call. CDR3 length: 12 amino acids. V shed 0 bases and J shed 5 bases, with 4 bases lying between them. Germline V gene lookup returns CDR1 MGHRA and CDR2 YSYEKL.

J is TRBJ1-2 and V is TRBV7-9; 8 bases match TRBD1. The germline V gene encodes CDR1 SEHNR and CDR2 FQNEAQ (reference sequence). This CDR3 has 14 amino acids. The V gene end was trimmed by 4 bases and the J gene end by 4 bases; junction bases not matched to a gene: 5. The chain's CDR3 is CASSSTGVRYGYTF. The CDR3 region has the DNA TGTGCCAGCAGCTCGACAGGGGTTCGCTATGGCTACACCTTC.

This chain connects TRBV5-1 to TRBJ1-2, with D unresolved. This CDR3 is 15 amino acids long. Trimming pared 0 bases from V and 0 bases from J, leaving 9 bases between. CDR1 is SGHRS and CDR2 is YFSETQ in the germline V gene. CDR3 sequence (DNA): TGCGCCAGCAGCTTGGATGGCCGAGCTAACTATGGCTACACCTTC. Amino acid sequence: CASSLDGRANYGYTF.

The chain couples TRBV6-5 to TRBJ1-2, with a possible D match to TRBD1 (5 bases). The germline gives CDR1 MNHEY, CDR2 SVGAGI. V was trimmed by 6 bases and J by 4 bases, leaving 12 bases between them. The CDR3 totals 13 residues. CDR3 sequence (DNA): TGTGCCAGCAGATCCTCCGGGGGCTATGGCTACACCTTC. Translating it yields CASRSSGGYGYTF.

CDR3 loop: CASSKDGTREKLFF. The CDR3 DNA follows: TGTGCCAGCAGTAAGGACGGAACGCGGGAAAAACTGTTTTTT. This chain uses TRBV28 with TRBJ1-4; D not certain. V dropped 5 bases and J dropped 8 bases, with 15 bases sitting between them. The germline V gene has CDR1 MDHEN and CDR2 SYDVKM. The CDR3 runs to 14 residues.

J is TRBJ1-5 and V is TRBV6-4, with unresolved D. The CDR3 covers 13 residues. Germline CDR1 is MRHNA and CDR2 is SNTAGT. Trimming cost V 4 bases and J 7 bases, with 11 bases left between them. CDR3 sequence (DNA): TGTGCCAGCAGTGTGAGGGAGCTCCAGCCCCAGCATTTT. Translation gives CASSVRELQPQHF.

The rearrangement uses TRBV2 and TRBJ1-1; 7 bases map to TRBD1. There are 14 residues in the CDR3. Germline V gene sequence: CDR1 SNHLY, CDR2 FYNNEI. V trimming: 6 bases; J trimming: 4 bases; junction bases outside the gene matches: 8. The CDR3 region has the DNA TGTGCCAGCAGACGGGGACAGTCCGTCACTGAAGCTTTCTTT. Translation: CASRRGQSVTEAFF.

The CDR3 is CASSYRQGGRYGYTF. CDR3 sequence (DNA): TGTGCCAGCAGTTACAGGCAGGGGGGACGGTATGGCTACACCTTC. This chain joins TRBV6-2 or TRBV6-3 and TRBJ1-2; 7 bases map to TRBD1. Germline trimming cut 2 bases from V and 5 bases from J; bases unmatched to any gene: 8. This CDR3 comprises 15 residues. Germline V gene data show CDR1 as MNHEY and CDR2 as SVGEGT.

The chain carries TRBV20-1 and TRBJ2-3; no firm D call. Germline V gene lookup returns CDR1 DFQATT and CDR2 SNEGSKA (reference sequence). V gave up 3 bases and J gave up 0 bases, with 7 bases separating them. The CDR3 runs 13 residues. The CDR3 DNA reads TGCAGTGCTAGTCCGACTAGCACAGATACGCAGTATTTT. It codes for CSASPTSTDTQYF.

Notes on this clone: The same CDR3 also results from other DNA sequences found in this sample. The V and J genes are TRBV3-1 (or the pseudogene TRBV3-2) and TRBJ1-1, with unresolved D. Germline loops: CDR1 LGHDT, CDR2 YNNKEL (reference sequence). This CDR3 contains 12 residues. With 3 bases removed from V and 4 bases from J, the gap between germline ends came to 6 bases. CDR3: CASSQGGTEAFF. The CDR3 region has the DNA TGTGCCAGCAGCCAGGGTGGCACTGAAGCTTTCTTT.

The J gene is TRBJ1-4, the V gene TRBV3-1 (or the pseudogene TRBV3-2); D uncertain. The ends were cut back, 4 bases at V and 8 bases at J, with 8 bases in the middle. CDR3 size: 12 residues. Germline CDR1 and CDR2: LGHDT and YNNKEL (reference sequence). The CDR3 spells CASSLMREKLFF. The CDR3 DNA reads as TGTGCCAGCAGCCTCATGAGGGAAAAACTGTTTTTT.

The chain uses TRBV10-3 and TRBJ2-3; 11 positions agree with TRBD1. Germline V gene sequence: CDR1 ENHRY, CDR2 SYGVKD. There are 16 residues in the CDR3. Trimming took 5 bases from V and 5 from J; bases not matched to a gene: 9. This CDR3 reads CAISSDGGTGGDTQYF. The CDR3 DNA reads as TGTGCCATCAGTAGTGATGGGGGGACAGGGGGAGATACGCAGTATTTT.

The chain joins TRBV7-2 to TRBJ2-7; 7 bases fit TRBD2. CDR3 size: 13 residues. Unmatched junction bases numbered 5, after V lost 6 bases and J lost 3 bases. CDR1 is SGHTA, CDR2 FQGNSA, per germline. The CDR3 nucleotides read TGTGCCAGCAGTATCGGACTAGACTACGAGCAGTACTTC. It yields the protein CASSIGLDYEQYF.

This chain uses TRBV5-4 with TRBJ2-3; tentatively, D is TRBD2 (5 bases). Germline V lookup: CDR1 SGHNT, CDR2 YYREEE (reference sequence). V was shortened by 4 bases and J by 0 bases, with 6 bases between the two germline ends. The CDR3 loop spans 13 amino acids. The CDR3, as DNA: TGTGCCAGCAGCCGGACTAGCACAGATACGCAGTATTTT. Translated, it gives CASSRTSTDTQYF.

The rearrangement links TRBV28 to TRBJ2-7; no firm D call. In germline, CDR1 is MDHEN, CDR2 SYDVKM. The CDR3 contains 12 residues. The V end lost 4 bases, the J end lost 4 bases, and 8 bases lay between the germline ends. The CDR3 spells CASSSPGYEQYF. The CDR3, as DNA: TGTGCCAGCAGTTCCCCGGGTTACGAGCAGTACTTC.

This clone was found once. The genes are TRBV5-1 and TRBJ1-6, with unresolved D. Germline V gene sequence: CDR1 SGHRS, CDR2 YFSETQ. This CDR3 has 13 amino acids. The V gene lost 1 base and the J gene lost 7 bases, with 6 bases spanning the gap. The CDR3 coding sequence is TGCGCCAGCAGCTTGTGGCAGAATTCACCCCTCCACTTT. Translation: CASSLWQNSPLHF. The entire variable domain, with the rest obtained from reference TRBV5-1 and TRBJ1-6, is as follows: KAGVTQTPRYLIKTRGQQVTLSCSPISGHRSVSWYQQTPGQGLQFLFEYFSETQRNKGNFPGRFSGRQFSNSRSEMNVSTLELGDSALYLCASSLWQNSPLHFGNGTRLTVT.

The V call is TRBV10-3, the J call TRBJ2-7, with 7 bases identical to TRBD1. The CDR3 spans 13 residues. The trim removed 4 bases at V and 4 bases at J, leaving 4 bases unmatched. The germline gives CDR1 ENHRY, CDR2 SYGVKD. The CDR3 sequence is CAISVDREYEQYF. The CDR3 DNA follows: TGTGCCATCAGTGTAGACAGGGAATACGAGCAGTACTTC.

This clone has only one observation. This rearrangement joins TRBV18 to TRBJ2-7; D is perhaps TRBD2 (5 bases). The germline CDR1 and CDR2 sequences are KGHSH and LQKENI. Trimming stripped 3 bases from V and 0 bases from J, with 9 bases between. The CDR3 runs to 14 residues. CDR3 in DNA: TGTGCCAGCTCACCTAGCGCCAGCTCCTACGAGCAGTACTTC. It specifies CASSPSASSYEQYF.

This clone is a singleton in its sample. This chain joins TRBV6-2 or TRBV6-3 and TRBJ1-3; D is unresolved. V was shortened by 5 bases and J by 0 bases, with 11 bases between the two germline ends. In germline, CDR1 is MNHEY, CDR2 SVGEGT. This CDR3 has 15 amino acids. CDR3 nucleotide sequence: TGTGCCAGCAGTCCGGACGGCTACTCTGGAAACACCATATATTTT. Residues: CASSPDGYSGNTIYF.

V is TRBV19 and J is TRBJ1-6, with 7 positions matching TRBD1. The length of the CDR3 is 17 residues. CDR1 is LNHDA, CDR2 SQIVND, per germline (reference sequence). The trim removed 5 bases at V and 0 bases at J, leaving 7 bases unmatched. The CDR3 here is CASSSPTGSSYNSPLHF. The CDR3 DNA sequence: TGTGCCAGTAGTTCCCCGACAGGGAGCTCCTATAATTCACCCCTCCACTTT.